The 19 T cell receptor beta chains in this list originate from one sample, sequenced in a study of shared clonotypes between healthy human individuals. Data came from immunoSEQ multiplex PCR; TCRdb stores just in-frame clones and leaves some out. The data contain millions of clones, roughly 91% of them seen just once; the ten biggest clones take up about 1.5%. CD45RO-negative, CCR7-selected cells formed the naive CD8 fraction, which excluded terminally differentiated effector memory CD45RA+ cells. The sequencing input was naive CD8+ T cells from PBMCs. These receptors were collected from a man younger than 35 in good health. Some clones in this sample may be carry-over from other donors' samples.

In nucleotides, the CDR3 is TGTGCCAGCAGGGGGCCCAACACCGGGGAGCTGTTTTTT. Its protein product is CASRGPNTGELFF. The V call is TRBV27, the J call TRBJ2-2; perhaps TRBD1 as D (5 bases). CDR3 size: 13 residues. The V end was cut by 6 bases, the J end by 2 bases, with 7 bases between. Germline CDR1 reads MNHEY; CDR2 reads SMNVEV (reference sequence).

This chain links TRBV9 with TRBJ1-1; no reliable D call. This CDR3 contains 15 residues. V was shortened by 0 bases and J by 1 base, with 10 bases between the two germline ends. Per germline, CDR1 SGDLS and CDR2 YYNGEE. Here the CDR3 reads CASSVEAWGNTEAFF. Written as DNA, the CDR3 is TGTGCCAGCAGCGTAGAGGCGTGGGGGAACACTGAAGCTTTCTTT.

The rearrangement joins TRBV28 to TRBJ1-2, with a weak D call TRBD1 (5 bases). The V gene lost 3 bases and the J gene lost 8 bases, with 13 bases spanning the gap. The CDR3 has 13 amino acids. Germline V gene data show CDR1 as MDHEN and CDR2 as SYDVKM. This CDR3 is CASSLEQVEGYTF. In nucleotides, the CDR3 is TGTGCCAGCAGTTTGGAACAGGTCGAGGGCTACACCTTC.

The chain has TRBV7-9 and TRBJ1-4; maybe TRBD1 (6 bases). Germline CDR1 is SEHNR and CDR2 is FQNEAQ (reference sequence). This CDR3 is 15 amino acids long. V was pared by 5 bases and J by 7 bases, with 17 bases between. CDR3 bases: TGTGCCAGCAGCCTAAGCCAGGGGATTCCTGAAAAACTGTTTTTT. Translation: CASSLSQGIPEKLFF.

The chain combines TRBV9 with TRBJ2-7; D remains unclear. From germline, CDR1 is SGDLS and CDR2 YYNGEE. Trimming removed 4 bases at V and 3 bases at J, with 17 bases between. This CDR3 region has 15 residues. This chain's CDR3 is CASSPRGQHFYEQYF. The CDR3 DNA sequence: TGTGCCAGCAGCCCCCGTGGGCAGCACTTCTACGAGCAGTACTTC.

This clone was observed a single time. The chain recombines TRBV5-6 with TRBJ2-1; D uncertain. The CDR3 is 12 amino acids. Trimming cost V 0 bases and J 9 bases, with 7 bases left between them. Germline assignment: CDR1 SGHDT and CDR2 YYEEEE. CDR3 DNA: TGTGCCAGCAGCTTGGGTGAGAGTGAGCAGTTCTTC. Protein sequence: CASSLGESEQFF.

The V call is TRBV29-1, the J call TRBJ1-2; TRBD1 is a possible D gene (5 bases). The CDR3 runs to 16 residues. The germline V gene has CDR1 SQVTM and CDR2 ANQGSEA. With 2 bases removed from V and 2 bases from J, the gap between germline ends came to 18 bases. The CDR3 is CSVETRAGTANYGYTF. The CDR3 bases are TGCAGCGTTGAAACCCGAGCAGGGACCGCGAACTATGGCTACACCTTC.

This clone was recorded once. The chain uses TRBV7-9 and TRBJ2-1; no firm D call. This CDR3 is 14 amino acids long. Trimming took off 5 bases at V and 5 bases at J, with 13 bases between the two ends. Per germline, CDR1 SEHNR and CDR2 FQNEAQ (reference sequence). CDR3 in DNA: TGTGCCAGCAGCCCCCAACCGTCTAACAATGAGCAGTTCTTC. It codes for CASSPQPSNNEQFF.

This chain links TRBV13 with TRBJ2-5; D is possibly TRBD1 or TRBD2 (5 bases each). Germline assignment: CDR1 PRHDT and CDR2 FYEKMQ (reference sequence). V was shortened by 2 bases and J by 2 bases, with 15 bases between the two germline ends. CDR3 length: 16 residues. CDR3 residues: CASSLTGTVEQETQYF. CDR3 in DNA: TGTGCCAGCAGCTTAACCGGGACGGTGGAACAAGAGACCCAGTACTTC.

The chain recombines TRBV9 with TRBJ2-3; 8 bases match TRBD2. V lost 3 bases, J lost 2 bases, and 8 bases stayed unmatched. Germline V gene sequence: CDR1 SGDLS, CDR2 YYNGEE. The CDR3 sequence is 16 residues long. The CDR3, as DNA: TGTGCCAGCAGCGGTTTAGCGGGGCGACCCACAGATACGCAGTATTTT. This translates into CASSGLAGRPTDTQYF.

This clone was detected once. The chain links TRBV28 to TRBJ2-1, with 7 bases that match TRBD1. Germline V gene sequence: CDR1 MDHEN, CDR2 SYDVKM. The CDR3 length is 14 residues. V lost 10 bases to trimming and J lost 1 base; unmatched junction nucleotides: 7. The CDR3 loop reads CATYMGQSYNEQFF. The CDR3, as DNA: TGTGCCACCTACATGGGACAGTCCTACAATGAGCAGTTCTTC.

This clone came up a few times. The rearrangement links TRBV25-1 to TRBJ2-2; D unresolved. The CDR3 totals 12 residues. V shed 5 bases and J shed 7 bases, with 8 bases lying between them. The germline V gene has CDR1 MGHDK and CDR2 SYGVNS. The CDR3 reads CASSQESGELFF. The CDR3 nucleotides are TGTGCCAGCAGTCAGGAAAGCGGGGAGCTGTTTTTT. Looking up the rest from reference TRBV25-1 and TRBJ2-2 gives the full variable domain: EADIYQTPRYLVIGTGKKITLECSQTMGHDKMYWYQQDPGMELHLIHYSYGVNSTEKGDLSSESTVSRIRTEHFPLTLESARPSHTSQYLCASSQESGELFFGEGSRLTVL.

A single count supports this clone. The same CDR3 is also encoded by other DNA sequences in this sample. V gene TRBV4-1 combines with J gene TRBJ1-1; D gene unclear. The CDR3 runs 14 residues. CDR1 and CDR2 (germline): MGHRA, YSYEKL. Trimming pared 4 bases from V and 1 base from J, leaving 10 bases between. This CDR3 is CASSPTPGNTEAFF. CDR3 DNA sequence: TGCGCCAGCAGCCCGACCCCGGGGAACACTGAAGCTTTCTTT.

About this clone: This same CDR3 is encoded by further DNA sequences in the sample. CDR3 coding DNA: TGTGCCAGCAGCTTACTAGCGGATCCCTACGAGCAGTACTTC. Encoded protein: CASSLLADPYEQYF. J is TRBJ2-7 and V is TRBV5-6, with 8 bases that match TRBD2. CDR3 length equals 14 residues. V was pared by 2 bases and J by 2 bases, with 3 bases of the junction left unmatched. Germline V lookup: CDR1 SGHDT, CDR2 YYEEEE.

This clone was found a few times. The chain employs TRBV18 and TRBJ1-1; 12 bases align to TRBD1. This CDR3 has 13 residues. The junction had 2 bases not matched to a gene; V was cut back by 2 bases and J by 10 bases. Germline lookup yields CDR1 KGHSH and CDR2 LQKENI. The CDR3 DNA reads TGTGCCAGCTCACCAGGGACAGGGGGCGTAGCTTTCTTT. Translation: CASSPGTGGVAFF.

V and J are TRBV27 and TRBJ1-1; 7 nucleotides line up with TRBD1. Germline V lookup: CDR1 MNHEY, CDR2 SMNVEV (reference sequence). V was pared by 5 bases and J by 6 bases, with 9 bases of the junction left unmatched. The CDR3 runs to 14 residues. The CDR3 nucleotides are TGTGCCAGCAGTCCCCGGGGGCAGGGGGCTGAAGCTTTCTTT. This gives the protein CASSPRGQGAEAFF.

The CDR3: CAARDTQYF. Written as DNA, the CDR3 is TGTGCCGCCCGGGATACGCAGTATTTT. The V call is TRBV19, the J call TRBJ2-3, with no clear D. CDR1 LNHDA and CDR2 SQIVND come from the germline V gene (reference sequence). This CDR3 is 9 amino acids long. Trimming took off 11 bases at V and 6 bases at J, with 6 bases between the two ends.

As regards this clone: Different DNA sequences within this sample yield the same CDR3. The chain recombines TRBV4-1 with TRBJ2-3; weak D call: TRBD2 (6 bases). CDR3 length: 14 residues. Germline assignment: CDR1 MGHRA and CDR2 YSYEKL. V was pared by 1 base and J by 3 bases, with 8 bases between. CDR3 in amino acids: CASSQGRGTDTQYF. CDR3 DNA: TGCGCCAGCAGCCAAGGGAGGGGTACAGATACGCAGTATTTT.

The genes are TRBV11-2 and TRBJ1-2; tentatively, D is TRBD1 (5 bases). Between the trimmed V and J ends, which lost 0 bases and 4 bases, there was a span of 12 bases. This CDR3 comprises 15 residues. In germline, CDR1 is SGHAT, CDR2 FQNNGV. CDR3 sequence reads: CASSLDRAHSYGYTF. For the CDR3, the DNA is TGTGCCAGCAGCTTAGACAGGGCCCATTCCTATGGCTACACCTTC.